This TCR beta chain was identified during a study of blood T cell repertoires in COVID-19. Assay: immunoSEQ multiplex PCR; the TCRdb copy retains only in-frame clones and omits some. The sample holds 100,000 to 140,000 clones, more than 70% seen once. CDR3 length equals 14 residues. The germline gives CDR1 ENHRY, CDR2 SYGVKD. The J segment lost 1 base and the V segment lost 6 bases, leaving 3 bases of the junction unmatched. Sequencing was carried out using peripheral blood. The V call is TRBV10-3, the J call TRBJ1-3; 7 positions match TRBD1. The TCR originated in a man between 65 and 85 years old with acute or convalescent COVID-19. In DNA, the CDR3 is TGTGCCATCAGAGAGACAGGGTCTGGAAACACCATATATTTT. Amino acids: CAIRETGSGNTIYF.